This TCR beta chain was captured by sequencing in a study of blood T cell repertoires in COVID-19. Study at large: The United States, Italy and Spain provided the acute and convalescent COVID-19 samples. PBMCs, B-cell-depleted T cells, or T cells were the source of the cDNA or gDNA that made up the material.

From germline, CDR1 is MDHEN and CDR2 SYDVKM. V trimming: 6 bases; J trimming: 1 base; junction bases outside the gene matches: 6. CDR3 length: 15 residues. Original handling: Researchers report that nucleated cell counts were estimated from reference gene primer amplification. The data were produced by immunoSEQ multiplex PCR, yet TCRdb's version contains in-frame clones alone and is incomplete. V and J calls and clone size are those listed in that table; D and trimming were worked out from the DNA. The sample records 180,000 or so clones, approximately 91% being singletons. The gene calls are TRBV28 and TRBJ1-1; 9 positions agree with TRBD1. The sample consisted of peripheral blood. This TCR derives from a man aged 40-55 years with acute or convalescent COVID-19. CDR3 protein: CASRSGTGRNTEAFF. The CDR3 DNA reads as TGTGCCAGCAGGTCCGGGACAGGGAGGAACACTGAAGCTTTCTTT. The entire variable domain, with the rest obtained from reference TRBV28 and TRBJ1-1, is as follows: DVKVTQSSRYLVKRTGEKVFLECVQDMDHENMFWYRQDPGLGLRLIYFSYDVKMKEKGDIPEGYSVSREKKERFSLILESASTNQTSMYLCASRSGTGRNTEAFFGQGTRLTVV.